The TCR beta chain described here comes from a study of PD-L1 blockade in urothelial cancer. Study-wide background: Analysis of the blood was performed 3 weeks (second dose) and 6 weeks after treatment start. Blood-derived samples held a median approximately 140,000 T cells.

Assay used: immunoSEQ multiplex PCR; TCRdb lists only in-frame clones, some missing. Among about 73,000 clones listed, roughly nine tenths were seen once. Per the germline V gene, CDR1 is SGHTA and CDR2 is FQGNSA. V was cut by 2 bases and J by 4 bases, with 14 bases left in between. The length of the CDR3 is 15 residues. The chain carries TRBV7-2 and TRBJ2-5; possible D gene TRBD2, 6 bases. The sequence derives from a man in his 60s with urothelial cancer. Sequences were derived from PBMCs, sampled around atezolizumab (anti-PD-L1) treatment. CDR3 sequence reads: CASSLYPGRGETQYF. DNA for the CDR3: TGTGCCAGCAGCTTATATCCCGGGCGGGGAGAGACCCAGTACTTC.